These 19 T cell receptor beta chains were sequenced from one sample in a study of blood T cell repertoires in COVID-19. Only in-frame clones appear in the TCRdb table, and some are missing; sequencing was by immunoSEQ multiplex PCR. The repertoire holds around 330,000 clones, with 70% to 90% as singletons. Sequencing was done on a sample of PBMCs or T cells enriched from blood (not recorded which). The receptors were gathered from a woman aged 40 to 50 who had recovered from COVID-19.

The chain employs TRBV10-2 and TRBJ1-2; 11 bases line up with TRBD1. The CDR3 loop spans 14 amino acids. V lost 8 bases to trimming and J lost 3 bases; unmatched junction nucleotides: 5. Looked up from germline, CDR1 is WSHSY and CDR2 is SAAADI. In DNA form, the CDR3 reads TGCGCCAGCTCGGGGACAGGGGGTGACTATGGCTACACCTTC. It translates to CASSGTGGDYGYTF.

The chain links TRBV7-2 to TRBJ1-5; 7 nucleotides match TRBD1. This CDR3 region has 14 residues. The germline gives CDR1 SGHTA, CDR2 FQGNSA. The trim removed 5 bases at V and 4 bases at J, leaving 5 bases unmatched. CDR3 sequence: CASSTRQGNQPQHF. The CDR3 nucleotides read TGTGCCAGCAGCACCCGACAGGGTAATCAGCCCCAGCATTTT.

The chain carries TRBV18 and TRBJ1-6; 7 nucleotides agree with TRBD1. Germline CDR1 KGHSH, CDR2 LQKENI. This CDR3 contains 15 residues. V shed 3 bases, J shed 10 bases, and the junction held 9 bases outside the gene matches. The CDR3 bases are TGTGCCAGCTCACCCTTTACAGGGGCGGAATCACCCCTCCACTTT. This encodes CASSPFTGAESPLHF.

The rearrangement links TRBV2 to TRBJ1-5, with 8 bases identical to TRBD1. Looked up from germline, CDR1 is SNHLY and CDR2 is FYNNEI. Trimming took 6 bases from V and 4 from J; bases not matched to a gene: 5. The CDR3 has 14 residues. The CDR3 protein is CASSGQGANQPQHF. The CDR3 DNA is TGTGCCAGCAGCGGACAGGGTGCTAATCAGCCCCAGCATTTT.

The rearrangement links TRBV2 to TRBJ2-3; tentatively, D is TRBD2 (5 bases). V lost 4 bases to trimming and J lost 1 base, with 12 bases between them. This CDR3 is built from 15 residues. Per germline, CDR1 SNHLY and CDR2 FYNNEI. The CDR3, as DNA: TGTGCCAGCAGTGCTCGGAGCGGCGGCACAGATACGCAGTATTTT. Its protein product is CASSARSGGTDTQYF.

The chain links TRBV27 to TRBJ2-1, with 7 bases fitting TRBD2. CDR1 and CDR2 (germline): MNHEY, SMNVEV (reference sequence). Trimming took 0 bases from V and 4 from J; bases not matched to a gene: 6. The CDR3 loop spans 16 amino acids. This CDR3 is CASSLSWRERYNEQFF. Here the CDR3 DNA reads TGTGCCAGCAGTTTATCTTGGCGGGAGAGGTACAATGAGCAGTTCTTC.

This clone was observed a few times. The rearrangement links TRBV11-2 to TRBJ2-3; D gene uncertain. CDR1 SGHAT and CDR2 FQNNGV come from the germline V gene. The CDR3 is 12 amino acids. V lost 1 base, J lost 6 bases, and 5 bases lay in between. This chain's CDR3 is CASSLVQDTQYF. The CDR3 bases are TGTGCCAGCAGCTTAGTACAGGATACGCAGTATTTT.

CDR3 loop: CASSDRDTIYEQYF. The CDR3 bases are TGTGCCAGCAGTGACCGGGACACCATCTACGAGCAGTACTTC. This chain uses TRBV6-2 or TRBV6-3 with TRBJ2-7; a possible D gene is TRBD1 (6 bases). The CDR3 has 14 amino acids. The ends were cut back, 5 bases at V and 3 bases at J, with 14 bases in the middle. The V gene's germline CDR1 is MNHEY and CDR2 SVGEGT.

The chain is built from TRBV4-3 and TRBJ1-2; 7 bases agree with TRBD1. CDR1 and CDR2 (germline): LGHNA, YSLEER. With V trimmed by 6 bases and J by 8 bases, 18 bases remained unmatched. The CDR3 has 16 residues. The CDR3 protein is CASSPGQERVFGGYTF. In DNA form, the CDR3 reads TGCGCCAGCAGTCCAGGACAGGAAAGGGTATTCGGAGGCTACACCTTC.

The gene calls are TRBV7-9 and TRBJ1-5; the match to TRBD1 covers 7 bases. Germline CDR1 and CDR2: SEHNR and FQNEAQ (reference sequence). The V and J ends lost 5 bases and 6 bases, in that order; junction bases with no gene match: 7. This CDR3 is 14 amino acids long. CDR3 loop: CASSRQGLGQPQHF. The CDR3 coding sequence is TGTGCCAGCAGCCGACAGGGTCTCGGTCAGCCCCAGCATTTT.

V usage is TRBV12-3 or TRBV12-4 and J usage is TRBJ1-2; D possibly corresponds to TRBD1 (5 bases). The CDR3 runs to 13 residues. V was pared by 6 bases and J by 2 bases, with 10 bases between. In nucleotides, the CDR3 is TGTGCCAGCAGCGGGGGAGGGAACTATGGCTACACCTTC. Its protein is CASSGGGNYGYTF.

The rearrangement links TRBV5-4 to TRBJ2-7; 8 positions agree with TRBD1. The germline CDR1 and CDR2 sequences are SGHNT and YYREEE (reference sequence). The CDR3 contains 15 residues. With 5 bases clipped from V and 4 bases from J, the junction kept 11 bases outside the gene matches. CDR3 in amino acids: CASSDQGATQYEQYF. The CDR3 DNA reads TGTGCCAGCAGTGATCAGGGGGCCACCCAGTACGAGCAGTACTTC.

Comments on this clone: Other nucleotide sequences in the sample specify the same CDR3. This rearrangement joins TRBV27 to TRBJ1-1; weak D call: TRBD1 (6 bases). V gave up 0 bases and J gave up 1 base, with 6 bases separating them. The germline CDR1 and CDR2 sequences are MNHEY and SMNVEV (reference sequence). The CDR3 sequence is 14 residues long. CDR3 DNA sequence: TGTGCCAGCAGTTTATCGGGACAGAACACTGAAGCTTTCTTT. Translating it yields CASSLSGQNTEAFF.

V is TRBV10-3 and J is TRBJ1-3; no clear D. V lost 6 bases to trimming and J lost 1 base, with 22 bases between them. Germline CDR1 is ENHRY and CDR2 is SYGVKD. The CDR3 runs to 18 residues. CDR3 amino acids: CAIRDLHAGRASGNTIYF. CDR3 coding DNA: TGTGCCATCAGGGACCTCCACGCGGGAAGGGCATCTGGAAACACCATATATTTT.

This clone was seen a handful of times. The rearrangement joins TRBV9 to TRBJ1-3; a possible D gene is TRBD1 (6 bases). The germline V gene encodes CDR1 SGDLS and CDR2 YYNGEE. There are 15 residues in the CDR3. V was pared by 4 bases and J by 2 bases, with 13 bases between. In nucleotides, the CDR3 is TGTGCCAGCAGCCGGACAGCCGGCCCTGGAAACACCATATATTTT. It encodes CASSRTAGPGNTIYF.

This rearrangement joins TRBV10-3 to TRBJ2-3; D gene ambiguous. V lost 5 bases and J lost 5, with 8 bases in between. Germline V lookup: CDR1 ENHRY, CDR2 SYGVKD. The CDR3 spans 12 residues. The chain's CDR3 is CAISSAEDTQYF. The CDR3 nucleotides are TGTGCCATCAGTAGCGCCGAAGATACGCAGTATTTT.

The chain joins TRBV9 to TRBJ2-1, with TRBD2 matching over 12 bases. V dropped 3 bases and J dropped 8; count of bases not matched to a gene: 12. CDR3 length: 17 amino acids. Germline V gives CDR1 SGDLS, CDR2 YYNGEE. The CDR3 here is CASSASGGAYFVDEQFF. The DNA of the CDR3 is TGTGCCAGCAGCGCTAGCGGGGGGGCCTATTTCGTCGATGAGCAGTTCTTC.

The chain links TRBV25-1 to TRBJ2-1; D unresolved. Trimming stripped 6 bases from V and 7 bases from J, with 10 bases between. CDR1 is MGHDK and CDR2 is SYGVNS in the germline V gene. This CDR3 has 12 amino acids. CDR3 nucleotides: TGTGCCAGCAGCGAGATGTGGAATGAGCAGTTCTTC. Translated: CASSEMWNEQFF.

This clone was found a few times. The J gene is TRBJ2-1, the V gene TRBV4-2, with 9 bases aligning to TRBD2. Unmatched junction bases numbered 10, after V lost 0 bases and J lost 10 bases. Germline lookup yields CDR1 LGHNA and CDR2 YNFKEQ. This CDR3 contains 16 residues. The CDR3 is CASSQEWSSGTREQFF. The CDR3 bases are TGTGCCAGCAGCCAAGAGTGGTCTAGCGGGACTAGGGAGCAGTTCTTC.